This T cell receptor (beta chain) emerged from a study of shared T cell receptors in the human thymus (dated by TCRdb to about 2021). Context from the whole study: The study examined how self-reactive, shared T-cell receptor alpha chains are generated in the human thymus.

This clone was observed a few times. The clone's antigen remains unknown. No much larger clone exists at a distance of one base, and base qualities are not known. CDR1 and CDR2 are read off the germline V gene as SGHTA and FQGNSA. V and J are trimmed by 1 base and 1 base, and the gene matches miss 2 bases of the junction. From its cysteine to its phenylalanine, the CDR3 spans 18 amino acids. Solely the CDR3 DNA is kept, with 54 bases framed from the first base. The library was prepared using the immunoSEQ multiplex PCR assay. TCRdb took over this immuneACCESS table, retaining in-frame rearrangements with V and J assigned. Such tables are incomplete; in checked studies, under half of the missing clones stem from an unresolved V gene, and the remainder is unexplained. For this sample there are some 700,000 clones; approximately 85% appear just once. Around 0.01% of the sample goes to the ten largest clones.

This same sample was also part of a study on human thymus T cells. From that second study: In Finland, the donors were immunologically healthy infants who were having open corrective cardiac surgery for congenital heart defects. Thymus tissue was collected as surgical resects that were removed during corrective cardiac surgery. Usage of V and J gene segments appeared to be biased in both the thymic and the peripheral blood repertoires. The related research reported highly overlapping thymic TCR repertoires among unrelated individuals. The study described the TCR alpha and beta repertoires in fewer than 10 infant thymus samples and a few matching peripheral blood samples. The cohort included over five male and two female infants, with donor ages spanning 7 to 244 days. Thymocytes were released mechanically from tissue and stored at -70 °C as pellets of roughly 8.5-32 million cells. A QIAsymphony instrument was used to extract genomic DNA from frozen cell pellets. TCRB and TCRAD loci were amplified from a standardized quantity of quality-controlled genomic DNA using the immunoSEQ multiplex PCR assay. The amplicons covered the V(D)J region and were long enough to include the CDR3 and to identify the V and J genes. Amplicon sequencing was performed on an Illumina platform through the commercial immunoSEQ service. Primer bias and sequencing errors were corrected as previously described, and TCRAD and TCRB were defined on the basis of the IMGT database. immunoSEQ Analyzer 3.0 and VDJTools were used for repertoire analysis, which covered basic statistics, V/J segment usage, diversity estimates, rarefaction and pairwise overlap. Chao1, ChaoE, Efron-Thisted, Shannon and inverse Simpson indices were used to estimate diversity, which was also estimated on datasets down-sampled to the smallest sample. Repertoire overlap used strict matching of CDR3 nucleotide sequence, V gene and J gene, with Jaccard-based multidimensional scaling clustering. On average, roughly 740,000 unique TCRB clonotypes were obtained from thymus samples, compared with 80,000 to 85,000 from blood samples.

The TCR sequence derives from a girl less than two years old with a congenital heart defect. Donor details come from another sample of the same person, matched by shared clones. The sample consisted of thymocytes. This chain joins TRBV7-2 to TRBJ2-2, with 14 junctional bases fitting TRBD2. The CDR3 is CASSLEGTSGGNTGELFF. The DNA sequence follows: TGTGCCAGCAGCTTAGAAGGGACTAGCGGGGGGAACACCGGGGAGCTGTTTTTT.